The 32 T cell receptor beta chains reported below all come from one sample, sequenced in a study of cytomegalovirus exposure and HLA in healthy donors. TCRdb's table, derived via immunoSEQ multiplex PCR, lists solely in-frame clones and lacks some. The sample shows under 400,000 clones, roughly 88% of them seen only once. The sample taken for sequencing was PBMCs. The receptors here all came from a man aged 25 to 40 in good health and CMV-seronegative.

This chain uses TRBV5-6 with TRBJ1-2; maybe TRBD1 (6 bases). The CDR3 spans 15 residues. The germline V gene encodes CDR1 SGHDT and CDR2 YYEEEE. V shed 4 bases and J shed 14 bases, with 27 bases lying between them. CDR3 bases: TGTGCCAGCAGCCCCCCGACAGGCTTGGTGGGGTTTGAGACCTTC. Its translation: CASSPPTGLVGFETF.

The CDR3 region has the DNA TGTGCCAGCAGCTTGCTCGCTGGGACAGCTTTCCGAGAGCAGTACTTC. This sequence encodes CASSLLAGTAFREQYF. The chain recombines TRBV5-6 with TRBJ2-7; the match to TRBD1 covers 7 bases. This CDR3 region has 16 residues. CDR1 SGHDT and CDR2 YYEEEE come from the germline V gene. V lost 1 base and J lost 7; bases outside the gene matches: 14.

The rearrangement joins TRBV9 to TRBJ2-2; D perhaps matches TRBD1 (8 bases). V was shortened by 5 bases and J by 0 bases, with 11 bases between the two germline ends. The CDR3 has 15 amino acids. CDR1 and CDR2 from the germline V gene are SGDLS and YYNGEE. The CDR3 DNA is TGTGCCAGCAGAGCGGGACAGGCGAACACCGGGGAGCTGTTTTTT. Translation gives CASRAGQANTGELFF.

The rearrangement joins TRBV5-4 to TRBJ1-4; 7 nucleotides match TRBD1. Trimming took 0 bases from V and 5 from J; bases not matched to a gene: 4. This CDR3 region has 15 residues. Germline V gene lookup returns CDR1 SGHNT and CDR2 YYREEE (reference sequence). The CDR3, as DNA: TGTGCCAGCAGCTTGGACGGGACAGCGAATGAAAAACTGTTTTTT. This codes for CASSLDGTANEKLFF.

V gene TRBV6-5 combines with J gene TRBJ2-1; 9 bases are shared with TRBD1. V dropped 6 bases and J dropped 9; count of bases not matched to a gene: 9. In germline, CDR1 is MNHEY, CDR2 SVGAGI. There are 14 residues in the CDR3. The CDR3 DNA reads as TGTGCCAGCAGCCGGGACAGGGTGTCCCTTGAGCAGTTCTTC. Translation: CASSRDRVSLEQFF.

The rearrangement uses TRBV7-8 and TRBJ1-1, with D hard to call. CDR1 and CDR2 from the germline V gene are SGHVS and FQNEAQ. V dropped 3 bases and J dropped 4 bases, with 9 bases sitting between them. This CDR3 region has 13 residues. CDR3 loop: CASSLVQLTEAFF. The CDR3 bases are TGTGCCAGCAGCTTGGTACAGCTCACTGAAGCTTTCTTT.

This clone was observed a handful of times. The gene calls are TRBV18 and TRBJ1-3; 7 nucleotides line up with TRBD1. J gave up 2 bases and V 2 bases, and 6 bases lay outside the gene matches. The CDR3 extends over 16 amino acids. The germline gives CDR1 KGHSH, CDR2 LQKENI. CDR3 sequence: CASSPIPGGTGNTIYF. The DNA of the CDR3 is TGTGCCAGCTCACCAATACCAGGGGGAACTGGAAACACCATATATTTT. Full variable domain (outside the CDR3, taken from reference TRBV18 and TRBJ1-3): NAGVMQNPRHLVRRRGQEARLRCSPMKGHSHVYWYRQLPEEGLKFMVYLQKENIIDESGMPKERFSAEFPKEGPSILRIQQVVRGDSAAYFCASSPIPGGTGNTIYFGEGSWLTVV.

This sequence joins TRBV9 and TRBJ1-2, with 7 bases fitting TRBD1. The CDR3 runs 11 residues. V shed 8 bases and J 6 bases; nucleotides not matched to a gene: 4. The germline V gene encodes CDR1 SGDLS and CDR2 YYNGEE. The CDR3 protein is CASKTGNGYTF. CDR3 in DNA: TGTGCCAGTAAGACAGGGAATGGCTACACCTTC.

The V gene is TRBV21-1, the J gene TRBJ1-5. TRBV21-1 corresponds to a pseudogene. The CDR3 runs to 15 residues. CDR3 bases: TGTGCCAGCAGCAAAGATGCGCTTAGCAATCAGCCCCAGCATTTT. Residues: CASSKDALSNQPQHF.

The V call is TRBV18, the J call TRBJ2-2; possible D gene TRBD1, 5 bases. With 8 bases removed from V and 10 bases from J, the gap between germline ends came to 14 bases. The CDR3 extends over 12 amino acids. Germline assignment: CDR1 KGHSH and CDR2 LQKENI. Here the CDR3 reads CASESGLAELFF. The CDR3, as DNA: TGTGCCAGCGAATCAGGGCTCGCGGAGCTGTTTTTT.

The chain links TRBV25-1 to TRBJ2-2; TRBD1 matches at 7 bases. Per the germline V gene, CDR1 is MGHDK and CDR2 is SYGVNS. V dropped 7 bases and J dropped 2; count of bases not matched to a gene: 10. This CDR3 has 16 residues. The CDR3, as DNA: TGTGCCAGCACCAAGACGGGACAGCTAAACACCGGGGAGCTGTTTTTT. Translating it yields CASTKTGQLNTGELFF.

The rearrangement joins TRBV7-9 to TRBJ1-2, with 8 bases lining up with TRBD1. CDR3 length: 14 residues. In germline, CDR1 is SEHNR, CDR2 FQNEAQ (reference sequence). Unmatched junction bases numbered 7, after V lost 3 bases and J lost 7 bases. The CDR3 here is CASSFPGGGLGYTF. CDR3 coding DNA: TGTGCCAGCAGCTTCCCAGGGGGCGGCCTTGGCTACACCTTC.

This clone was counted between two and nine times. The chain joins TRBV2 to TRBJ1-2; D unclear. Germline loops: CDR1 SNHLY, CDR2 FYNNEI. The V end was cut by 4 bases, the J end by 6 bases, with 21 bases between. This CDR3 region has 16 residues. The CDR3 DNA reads TGTGCCAGCAGTGCTCGAGCTAGCTCTAGCGGGGATGGCTACACCTTC. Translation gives CASSARASSSGDGYTF.

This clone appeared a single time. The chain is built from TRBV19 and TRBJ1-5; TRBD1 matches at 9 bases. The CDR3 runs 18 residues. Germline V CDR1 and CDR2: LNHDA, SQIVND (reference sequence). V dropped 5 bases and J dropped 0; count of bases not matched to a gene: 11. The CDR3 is CASSSGTGTLYSNQPQHF. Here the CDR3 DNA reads TGTGCCAGTAGTTCCGGGACAGGGACCCTCTATAGCAATCAGCCCCAGCATTTT.

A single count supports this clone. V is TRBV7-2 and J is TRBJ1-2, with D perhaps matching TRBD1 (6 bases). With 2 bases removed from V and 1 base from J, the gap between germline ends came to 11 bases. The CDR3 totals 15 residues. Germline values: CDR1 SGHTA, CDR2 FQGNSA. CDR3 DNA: TGTGCCAGCAGCTTAACCAGGGGTTTTAACTATGGCTACACCTTC. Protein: CASSLTRGFNYGYTF.

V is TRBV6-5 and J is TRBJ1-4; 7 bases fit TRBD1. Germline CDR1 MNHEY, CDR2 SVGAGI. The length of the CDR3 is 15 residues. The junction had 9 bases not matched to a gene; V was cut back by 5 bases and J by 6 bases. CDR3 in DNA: TGTGCCAGCAGTACTCCCCTAGGGGGCGATGAAAAACTGTTTTTT. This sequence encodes CASSTPLGGDEKLFF.

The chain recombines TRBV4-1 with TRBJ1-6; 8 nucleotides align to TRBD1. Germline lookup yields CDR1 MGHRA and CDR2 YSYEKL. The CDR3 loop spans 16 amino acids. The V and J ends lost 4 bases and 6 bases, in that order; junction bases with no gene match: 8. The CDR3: CASSPGQGAFNSPLHF. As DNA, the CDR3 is TGCGCCAGCAGCCCCGGGCAGGGGGCGTTTAATTCACCCCTCCACTTT.

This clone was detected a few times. The CDR3 reads CAWRELAGAAYNSPLHF. CDR3 in DNA: TGTGCCTGGAGGGAATTGGCTGGGGCTGCCTATAATTCACCCCTCCACTTT. The chain has TRBV30 and TRBJ1-6; TRBD1 is a possible D gene (5 bases). This CDR3 is built from 17 residues. V was shortened by 3 bases and J by 2 bases, with 17 bases between the two germline ends. The germline V gene has CDR1 GTSNPN and CDR2 SVGIG (reference sequence).

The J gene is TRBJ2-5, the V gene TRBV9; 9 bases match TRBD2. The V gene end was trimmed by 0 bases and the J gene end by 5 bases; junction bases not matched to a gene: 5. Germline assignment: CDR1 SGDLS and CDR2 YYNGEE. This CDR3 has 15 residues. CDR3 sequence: CASSVDAGGPETQYF. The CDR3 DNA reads TGTGCCAGCAGCGTAGATGCGGGGGGGCCTGAGACCCAGTACTTC. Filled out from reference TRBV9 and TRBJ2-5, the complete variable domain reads DSGVTQTPKHLITATGQRVTLRCSPRSGDLSVYWYQQSLDQGLQFLIQYYNGEERAKGNILERFSAQQFPDLHSELNLSSLELGDSALYFCASSVDAGGPETQYFGPGTRLLVL.

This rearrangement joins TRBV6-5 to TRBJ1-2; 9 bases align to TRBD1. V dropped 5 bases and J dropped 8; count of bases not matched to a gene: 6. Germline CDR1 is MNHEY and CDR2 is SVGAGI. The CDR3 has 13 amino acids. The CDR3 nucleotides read TGTGCCAGCAGTCGGGACAGGGATTACGGCTACACCTTC. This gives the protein CASSRDRDYGYTF.

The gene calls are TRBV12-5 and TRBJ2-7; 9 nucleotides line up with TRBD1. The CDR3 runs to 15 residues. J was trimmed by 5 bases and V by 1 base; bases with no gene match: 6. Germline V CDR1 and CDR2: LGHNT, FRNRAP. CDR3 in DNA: TGTGCTAGTGGTTTGGCGGGACAGGGAGGCCACGAGCAGTACTTC. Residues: CASGLAGQGGHEQYF.

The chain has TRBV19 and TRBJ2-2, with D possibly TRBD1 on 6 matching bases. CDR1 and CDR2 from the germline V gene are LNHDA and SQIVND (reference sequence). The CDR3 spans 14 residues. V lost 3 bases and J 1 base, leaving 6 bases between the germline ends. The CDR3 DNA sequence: TGTGCCAGTAGTATGACAGGGAACACCGGGGAGCTGTTTTTT. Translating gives CASSMTGNTGELFF. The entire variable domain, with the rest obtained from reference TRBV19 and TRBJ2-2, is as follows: DGGITQSPKYLFRKEGQNVTLSCEQNLNHDAMYWYRQDPGQGLRLIYYSQIVNDFQKGDIAEGYSVSREKKESFPLTVTSAQKNPTAFYLCASSMTGNTGELFFGEGSRLTVL.

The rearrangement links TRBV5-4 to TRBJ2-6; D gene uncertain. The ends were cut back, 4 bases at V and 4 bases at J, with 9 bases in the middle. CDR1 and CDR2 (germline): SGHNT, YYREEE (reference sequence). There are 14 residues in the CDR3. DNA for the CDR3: TGTGCCAGCAGCCCCACCCAGGGGGCCAACGTCCTGACTTTC. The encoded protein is CASSPTQGANVLTF.

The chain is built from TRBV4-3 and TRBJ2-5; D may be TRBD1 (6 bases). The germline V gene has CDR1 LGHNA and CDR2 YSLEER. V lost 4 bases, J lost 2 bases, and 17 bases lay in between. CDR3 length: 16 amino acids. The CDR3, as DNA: TGCGCCAGCAGCCGGACAGTCATGCCTCCTCAAGAGACCCAGTACTTC. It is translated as CASSRTVMPPQETQYF.

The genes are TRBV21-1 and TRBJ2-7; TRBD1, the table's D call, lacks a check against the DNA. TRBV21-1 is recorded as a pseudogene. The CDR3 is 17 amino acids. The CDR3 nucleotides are TGTGCCAGCAGCAAAGCACCCCGGGACAGGGGCTCCTACGAGCAGTACTTC. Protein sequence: CASSKAPRDRGSYEQYF.

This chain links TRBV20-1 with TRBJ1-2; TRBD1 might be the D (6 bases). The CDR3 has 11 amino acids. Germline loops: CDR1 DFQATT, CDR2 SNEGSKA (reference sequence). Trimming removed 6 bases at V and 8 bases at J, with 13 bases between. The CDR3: CSAPTGVGYTF. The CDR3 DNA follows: TGCAGTGCCCCGACAGGAGTCGGCTACACCTTC.

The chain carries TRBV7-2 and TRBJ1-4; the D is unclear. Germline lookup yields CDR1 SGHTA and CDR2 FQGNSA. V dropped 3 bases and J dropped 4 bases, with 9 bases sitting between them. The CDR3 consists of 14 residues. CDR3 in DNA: TGTGCCAGCAGCTTGAACGGCGGTAATGAAAAACTGTTTTTT. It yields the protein CASSLNGGNEKLFF.

CDR3 amino acids: CASSEVPITTSYNEQFF. The CDR3 nucleotides read TGTGCCAGCAGTGAAGTCCCAATTACAACCTCCTACAATGAGCAGTTCTTC. The chain joins TRBV2 to TRBJ2-1; D is ambiguous. There are 17 residues in the CDR3. CDR1 SNHLY and CDR2 FYNNEI come from the germline V gene. Trimming shortened V by 1 base and J by 0 bases, and 13 bases separated the two germline ends.

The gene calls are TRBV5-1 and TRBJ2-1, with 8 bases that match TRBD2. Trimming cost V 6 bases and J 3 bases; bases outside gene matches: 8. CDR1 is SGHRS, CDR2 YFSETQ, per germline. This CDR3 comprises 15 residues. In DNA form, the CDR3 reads TGCGCCAGCACCCTAATGAGCGGGGGCTACAATGAGCAGTTCTTC. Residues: CASTLMSGGYNEQFF.

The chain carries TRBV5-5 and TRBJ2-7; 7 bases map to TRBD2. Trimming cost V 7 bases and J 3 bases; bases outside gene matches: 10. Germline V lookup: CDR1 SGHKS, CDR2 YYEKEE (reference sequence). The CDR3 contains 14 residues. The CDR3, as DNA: TGTGCCAGCTCTTGGGAGGGTTTTAGCTACGAGCAGTACTTC. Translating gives CASSWEGFSYEQYF.

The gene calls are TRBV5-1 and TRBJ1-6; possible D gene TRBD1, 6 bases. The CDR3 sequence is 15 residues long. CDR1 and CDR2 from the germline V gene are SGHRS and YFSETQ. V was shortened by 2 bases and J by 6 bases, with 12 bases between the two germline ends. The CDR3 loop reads CASSLTGNPNSPLHF. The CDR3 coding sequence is TGCGCCAGCAGCTTAACAGGGAACCCTAATTCACCCCTCCACTTT.

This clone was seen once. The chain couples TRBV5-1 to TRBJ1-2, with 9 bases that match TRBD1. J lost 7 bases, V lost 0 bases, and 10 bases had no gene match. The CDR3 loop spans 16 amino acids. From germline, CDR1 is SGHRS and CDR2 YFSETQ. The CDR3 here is CASSLVGTGNLGGYTF. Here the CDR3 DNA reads TGCGCCAGCAGCTTGGTTGGGACAGGGAATTTAGGTGGCTACACCTTC.